This TCR beta chain came from a study of technical replicates of blood from a few donors. The length of the CDR3 is 15 residues. With V trimmed by 5 bases and J by 7 bases, 11 bases remained unmatched. Per germline, CDR1 SGHTA and CDR2 FQGTGA. Data came from immunoSEQ multiplex PCR; TCRdb stores just in-frame clones and leaves some out. The table includes roughly 100,000 clones, approximately 96% detected once. Sequenced: T cells isolated from PBMCs. The receptor comes from a human donor in good health. The V call is TRBV7-3, the J call TRBJ1-5; TRBD1 aligns across 7 bases. In DNA form, the CDR3 reads TGTGCCAGCAGCGAGGGGGCAGGGGCCGGGCAGCCCCAGCATTTT. This gives the protein CASSEGAGAGQPQHF.